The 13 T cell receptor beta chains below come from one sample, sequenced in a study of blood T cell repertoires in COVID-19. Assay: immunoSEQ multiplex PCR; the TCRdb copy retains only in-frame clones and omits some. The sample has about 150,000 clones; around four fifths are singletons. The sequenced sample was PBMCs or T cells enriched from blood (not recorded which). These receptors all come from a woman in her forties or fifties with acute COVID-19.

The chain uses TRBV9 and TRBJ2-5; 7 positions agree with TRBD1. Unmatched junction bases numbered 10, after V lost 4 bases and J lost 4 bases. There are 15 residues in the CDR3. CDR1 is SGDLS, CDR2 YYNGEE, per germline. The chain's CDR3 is CASSPGDRDVETQYF. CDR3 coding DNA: TGTGCCAGCAGCCCGGGCGACAGGGATGTAGAGACCCAGTACTTC.

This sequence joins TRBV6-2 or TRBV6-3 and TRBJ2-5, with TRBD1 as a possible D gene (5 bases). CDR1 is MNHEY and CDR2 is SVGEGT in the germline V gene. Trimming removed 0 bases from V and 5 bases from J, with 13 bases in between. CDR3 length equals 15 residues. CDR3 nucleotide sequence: TGTGCCAGCAGTTACTCGACGACAGCAACGGAGACCCAGTACTTC. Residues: CASSYSTTATETQYF.

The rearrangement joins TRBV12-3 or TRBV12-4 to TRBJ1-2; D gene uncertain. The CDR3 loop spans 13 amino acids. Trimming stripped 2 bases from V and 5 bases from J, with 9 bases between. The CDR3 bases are TGTGCCAGCAGTTTACCCGGGTTATATGGCTACACCTTC. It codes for CASSLPGLYGYTF.

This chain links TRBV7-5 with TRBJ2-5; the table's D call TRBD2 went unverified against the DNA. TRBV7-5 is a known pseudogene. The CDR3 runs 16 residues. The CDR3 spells CVRSFKTSGRCETQYF. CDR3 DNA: TGTGTCAGAAGCTTTAAGACTAGCGGGAGGTGTGAGACCCAGTACTTC.

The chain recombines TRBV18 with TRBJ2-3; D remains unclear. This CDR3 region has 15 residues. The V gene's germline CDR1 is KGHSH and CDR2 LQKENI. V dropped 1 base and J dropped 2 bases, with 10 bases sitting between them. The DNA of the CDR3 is TGTGCCAGCTCACCACTGGCAAGTGACACAGATACGCAGTATTTT. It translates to CASSPLASDTDTQYF. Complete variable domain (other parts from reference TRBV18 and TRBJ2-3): NAGVMQNPRHLVRRRGQEARLRCSPMKGHSHVYWYRQLPEEGLKFMVYLQKENIIDESGMPKERFSAEFPKEGPSILRIQQVVRGDSAAYFCASSPLASDTDTQYFGPGTRLTVL.

As DNA, the CDR3 is TGTGCCTGGAGTGTACAGCAAGAGACCCAGTACTTC. Translation: CAWSVQQETQYF. The rearrangement links TRBV30 to TRBJ2-5, with D unclear. The germline V and J ends were trimmed by 0 bases and 2 bases, with 4 bases remaining between them. CDR1 is GTSNPN and CDR2 is SVGIG in the germline V gene (reference sequence). This CDR3 comprises 12 residues.

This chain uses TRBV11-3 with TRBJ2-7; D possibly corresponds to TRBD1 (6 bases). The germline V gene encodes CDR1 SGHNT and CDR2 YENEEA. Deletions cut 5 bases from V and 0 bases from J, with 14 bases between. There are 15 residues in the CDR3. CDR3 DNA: TGTGCCAGCAGCAAAAGACAGGAACCCTCCTACGAGCAGTACTTC. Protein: CASSKRQEPSYEQYF.

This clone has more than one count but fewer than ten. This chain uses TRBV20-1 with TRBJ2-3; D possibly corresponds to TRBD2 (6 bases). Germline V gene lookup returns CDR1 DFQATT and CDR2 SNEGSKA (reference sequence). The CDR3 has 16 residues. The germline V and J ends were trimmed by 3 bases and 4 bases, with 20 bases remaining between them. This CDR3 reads CSASAGGTVKADTQYF. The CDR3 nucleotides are TGCAGTGCTAGTGCGGGCGGGACGGTAAAAGCAGATACGCAGTATTTT.

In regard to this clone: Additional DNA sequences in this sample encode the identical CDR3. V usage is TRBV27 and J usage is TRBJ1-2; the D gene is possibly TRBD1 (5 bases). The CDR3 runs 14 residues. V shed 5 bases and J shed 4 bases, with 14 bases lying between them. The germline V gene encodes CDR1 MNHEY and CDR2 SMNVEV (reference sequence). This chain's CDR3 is CASSPPGLIYGYTF. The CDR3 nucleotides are TGTGCCAGCAGTCCTCCAGGGCTTATCTATGGCTACACCTTC.

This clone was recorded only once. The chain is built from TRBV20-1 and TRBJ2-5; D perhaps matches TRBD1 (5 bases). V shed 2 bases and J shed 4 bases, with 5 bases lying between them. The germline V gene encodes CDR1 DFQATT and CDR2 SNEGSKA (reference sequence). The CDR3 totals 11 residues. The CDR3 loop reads CSARQGETQYF. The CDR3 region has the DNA TGCAGTGCTAGACAGGGAGAGACCCAGTACTTC.

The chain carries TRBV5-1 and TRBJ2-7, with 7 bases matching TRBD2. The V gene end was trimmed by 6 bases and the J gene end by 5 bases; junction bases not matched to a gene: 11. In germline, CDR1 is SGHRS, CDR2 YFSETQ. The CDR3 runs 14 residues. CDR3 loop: CASNIGGSSHEQYF. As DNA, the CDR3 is TGCGCCAGCAATATAGGCGGGAGTAGCCACGAGCAGTACTTC.

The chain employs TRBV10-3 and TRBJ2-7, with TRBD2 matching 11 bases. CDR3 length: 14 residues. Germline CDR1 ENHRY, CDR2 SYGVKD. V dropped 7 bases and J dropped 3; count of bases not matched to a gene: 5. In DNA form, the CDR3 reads TGTGCCATCACCAGAACTAGCGGGAGCTACGAGCAGTACTTC. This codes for CAITRTSGSYEQYF.

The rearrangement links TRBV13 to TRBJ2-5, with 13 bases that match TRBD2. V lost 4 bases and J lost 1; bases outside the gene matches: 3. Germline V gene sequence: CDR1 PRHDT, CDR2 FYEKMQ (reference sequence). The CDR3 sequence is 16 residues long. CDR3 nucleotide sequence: TGTGCCAGCAGCTCAGGACTAGCGGGAGTCCAAGAGACCCAGTACTTC. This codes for CASSSGLAGVQETQYF. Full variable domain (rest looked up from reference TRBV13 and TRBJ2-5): AAGVIQSPRHLIKEKRETATLKCYPIPRHDTVYWYQQGPGQDPQFLISFYEKMQSDKGSIPDRFSAQQFSDYHSELNMSSLELGDSALYFCASSSGLAGVQETQYFGPGTRLLVL.